This TCR beta chain was sequenced for a study of cytomegalovirus exposure and HLA in healthy donors. The PCR made use of 60 Vbeta and 13 Jbeta primers. Generated by immunoSEQ multiplex PCR, the TCRdb table keeps only in-frame clones and is missing some. Counted here are about 120,000 clones, more than 60% occurring once; the ten biggest clones make up roughly 2.7%. Source material: PBMCs. This receptor was identified in a female donor in good health and CMV-seronegative.

This CDR3 is CASSGLAGGRDEQFF. The CDR3 region has the DNA TGTGCCAGCTCAGGACTAGCGGGGGGTAGGGATGAGCAGTTCTTC. This chain uses TRBV5-4 with TRBJ2-1, with 14 bases matching TRBD2. The germline V gene encodes CDR1 SGHNT and CDR2 YYREEE (reference sequence). J lost 8 bases, V lost 7 bases, and 8 bases had no gene match. This CDR3 spans 15 amino acids.